These T cell receptor beta chains were read from a single sample in a study of T cell responses to AZD1222 COVID-19 vaccine. TCRdb's table, derived via immunoSEQ multiplex PCR, lists solely in-frame clones and lacks some. The sample yields 130,000 to 150,000 clones, 85% to 95% seen once. The sequenced sample was peripheral blood, obtained after recovery from COVID-19. The receptors derive from an adult who had recovered from COVID-19. Each CDR3 is given with its conserved first and last residue. The order of the fields is clone size, V gene, D gene, J gene, CDR3 protein, CDR3 DNA. A D gene is named only where the DNA matches it firmly. A clone size is listed for some rows: how often the clone was seen (once, few, many), or a class if it is expanded.

size: -
V: TRBV2
D: -
J: TRBJ1-2
CDR3: CASKGSFYGYTF
DNA: TGTGCCAGCAAGGGCTCCTTCTATGGCTACACCTTC

size: -
V: TRBV24-1
D: TRBD2
J: TRBJ2-5
CDR3: CATSDGTSGRRVGETQYF
DNA: TGTGCCACCAGTGATGGGACTAGCGGGAGGCGGGTAGGAGAGACCCAGTACTTC

size: -
V: TRBV4-1
D: -
J: TRBJ1-4
CDR3: CASSQEGRGHSNEKLFF
DNA: TGCGCCAGCAGCCAAGAGGGTCGGGGACATAGTAATGAAAAACTGTTTTTT

size: -
V: TRBV6-5
D: -
J: TRBJ1-4
CDR3: CASSPTALNEKLFF
DNA: TGTGCCAGCTCCCCGACAGCTCTCAATGAAAAACTGTTTTTT

size: once
V: TRBV6-5
D: -
J: TRBJ2-7
CDR3: CASSGTVYEQYF
DNA: TGTGCCAGCAGCGGGACTGTCTACGAGCAGTACTTC

size: -
V: TRBV4-2
D: -
J: TRBJ2-2
CDR3: CASSRGLGDTGELFF
DNA: TGTGCCAGCAGCCGGGGCCTAGGGGACACCGGGGAGCTGTTTTTT

size: once
V: TRBV6-5
D: TRBD1
J: TRBJ2-1
CDR3: CASSLQGERSNEQFF
DNA: TGTGCCAGCAGCCTACAGGGGGAAAGGAGCAATGAGCAGTTCTTC

size: -
V: TRBV28
D: -
J: TRBJ2-7
CDR3: CASSRNYEQYF
DNA: TGTGCCAGCAGCCGAAATTACGAGCAGTACTTC

size: -
V: TRBV15
D: TRBD2
J: TRBJ2-1
CDR3: CATSRAALAGGRSSYNEQFF
DNA: TGTGCCACCAGCAGAGCCGCTCTAGCGGGAGGACGGAGCTCCTACAATGAGCAGTTCTTC

size: -
V: TRBV7-9
D: -
J: TRBJ1-6
CDR3: CASTIKGRPLHF
DNA: TGTGCCAGCACAATCAAGGGGAGACCCCTCCACTTT

size: -
V: TRBV19
D: TRBD2
J: TRBJ2-1
CDR3: CASSIGTSGSNEQFF
DNA: TGTGCCAGTAGTATAGGGACTAGCGGGAGCAATGAGCAGTTCTTC

size: few
V: TRBV14
D: -
J: TRBJ1-4
CDR3: CASSQNSEKLFF
DNA: TGTGCCAGCAGCCAAAACAGTGAAAAACTGTTTTTT

size: -
V: TRBV10-3
D: -
J: TRBJ1-2
CDR3: CAISEYESSYGYTF
DNA: TGTGCCATCAGTGAGTATGAGTCCTCCTATGGCTACACCTTC

size: -
V: TRBV27
D: TRBD2
J: TRBJ2-1
CDR3: CASSFSGLAGGQSSYNEQFF
DNA: TGTGCCAGCAGTTTTTCAGGACTAGCGGGAGGGCAGAGCTCCTACAATGAGCAGTTCTTC

size: -
V: TRBV4-1
D: TRBD2
J: TRBJ2-3
CDR3: CASSQSGALVADTQYF
DNA: TGCGCCAGCAGCCAGAGCGGGGCCTTGGTGGCAGATACGCAGTATTTT

size: -
V: TRBV7-9
D: TRBD1
J: TRBJ1-4
CDR3: CASSPDRANEKLFF
DNA: TGTGCCAGCAGCCCGGACAGGGCTAATGAAAAACTGTTTTTT

size: -
V: TRBV6-6
D: -
J: TRBJ2-7
CDR3: CASSYSRASYEQYF
DNA: TGTGCCAGCAGTTACAGTCGTGCGTCCTACGAGCAGTACTTC

size: -
V: TRBV6-1
D: TRBD1
J: TRBJ1-2
CDR3: CASSEYGQASGYTF
DNA: TGTGCCAGCAGTGAATATGGACAGGCGTCCGGCTACACCTTC

size: -
V: TRBV6-5
D: -
J: TRBJ2-7
CDR3: CASSYSPKRLGYEQYF
DNA: TGTGCCAGCAGTTATAGCCCCAAAAGACTAGGCTACGAGCAGTACTTC

size: -
V: TRBV7-9
D: -
J: TRBJ1-6
CDR3: CAVVRVQGQDSPLHF
DNA: TGTGCGGTCGTGAGGGTGCAGGGCCAAGATTCACCCCTCCACTTT

size: -
V: TRBV2
D: -
J: TRBJ2-5
CDR3: CASSEGIPRVGTQYF
DNA: TGTGCCAGCAGTGAAGGAATCCCCAGAGTTGGGACCCAGTACTTC

size: -
V: TRBV6-5
D: TRBD1
J: TRBJ1-5
CDR3: CASRGQGRPNQPQHF
DNA: TGTGCCAGCAGGGGACAGGGTAGGCCAAACCAGCCCCAGCATTTT

size: -
V: TRBV28
D: -
J: TRBJ1-1
CDR3: CASSGVLGEAFF
DNA: TGTGCCAGCAGCGGCGTACTAGGTGAAGCTTTCTTT

size: -
V: TRBV5-6
D: TRBD2
J: TRBJ2-7
CDR3: CASSLGWGAGAGEQYF
DNA: TGTGCCAGCAGCTTGGGTTGGGGAGCGGGAGCGGGCGAGCAGTACTTC

size: -
V: TRBV28
D: -
J: TRBJ2-7
CDR3: CASSPGFAYEQYF
DNA: TGTGCCAGCAGTCCGGGATTCGCCTACGAGCAGTACTTC

size: -
V: TRBV19
D: TRBD2
J: TRBJ2-3
CDR3: CARRGDRTHTQYF
DNA: TGTGCCAGACGGGGGGATCGCACCCATACGCAGTATTTT

size: once
V: TRBV18
D: TRBD1
J: TRBJ2-7
CDR3: CASSSSGTGHYEQYF
DNA: TGTGCCAGCTCATCTTCGGGGACAGGCCACTACGAGCAGTACTTC

size: few
V: TRBV15
D: TRBD1
J: TRBJ1-2
CDR3: CATSSVDRGRGGYTF
DNA: TGTGCCACCAGCTCGGTTGACAGGGGAAGAGGTGGCTACACCTTC

size: -
V: TRBV28
D: TRBD2
J: TRBJ2-3
CDR3: CASAQPTSGRGDTQYF
DNA: TGTGCCAGTGCCCAACCGACTAGCGGGAGAGGGGATACGCAGTATTTT

size: -
V: TRBV19
D: TRBD1
J: TRBJ2-3
CDR3: CASSIARQGGRDTQYF
DNA: TGTGCCAGTAGTATAGCCCGACAGGGCGGTAGGGATACGCAGTATTTT

size: -
V: TRBV5-1
D: TRBD1
J: TRBJ2-1
CDR3: CASSSGQGPSYEQFF
DNA: TGCGCCAGCAGCTCTGGACAGGGCCCCTCGTATGAGCAGTTCTTC

size: -
V: TRBV28
D: -
J: TRBJ2-7
CDR3: CASRLRRGNLGEQYF
DNA: TGTGCCAGCAGGCTCCGACGAGGAAACCTGGGGGAGCAGTACTTC

size: -
V: TRBV10-3
D: TRBD2
J: TRBJ2-2
CDR3: CAIRRTSGRAGELFF
DNA: TGTGCCATCAGGAGGACTAGCGGGAGGGCCGGGGAGCTGTTTTTT

size: once
V: TRBV27
D: -
J: TRBJ2-1
CDR3: CASSLFLGGEQFF
DNA: TGTGCCAGCAGTTTATTTCTAGGTGGAGAGCAGTTCTTC

size: -
V: TRBV2
D: -
J: TRBJ1-2
CDR3: CASTYRQETTSGYTF
DNA: TGTGCCAGCACCTACCGACAGGAGACTACTAGCGGCTACACCTTC

size: -
V: TRBV4-2
D: -
J: TRBJ2-7
CDR3: CASSQNRDSYEQYF
DNA: TGTGCCAGCAGCCAAAACCGCGACTCCTACGAGCAGTACTTC

size: -
V: TRBV4-2
D: TRBD1
J: TRBJ1-2
CDR3: CASSQTGVPDGYTF
DNA: TGTGCCAGCAGCCAAACAGGGGTTCCCGATGGCTACACCTTC

size: -
V: TRBV5-1
D: -
J: TRBJ2-5
CDR3: CASSASGTGRETQYF
DNA: TGCGCCAGCAGCGCCTCGGGGACTGGTCGAGAGACCCAGTACTTC

size: -
V: TRBV28
D: TRBD1
J: TRBJ2-7
CDR3: CASSLGRQGSYEQYF
DNA: TGTGCCAGCAGTTTAGGGAGACAGGGCTCCTACGAGCAGTACTTC

size: -
V: TRBV28
D: TRBD1
J: TRBJ2-2
CDR3: CASSGTGNTGELFF
DNA: TGTGCCAGCAGTGGGACAGGGAACACCGGGGAGCTGTTTTTT

size: -
V: TRBV4-2
D: -
J: TRBJ2-5
CDR3: CASSQAGTGLETQYF
DNA: TGTGCCAGCAGCCAGGCCGGAACAGGGCTGGAGACCCAGTACTTC

size: -
V: TRBV27
D: TRBD1
J: TRBJ1-1
CDR3: CASRSDRVYTEAFF
DNA: TGTGCCAGCAGGTCCGACAGGGTCTACACTGAAGCTTTCTTT

size: -
V: TRBV9
D: -
J: TRBJ2-2
CDR3: CASSVRPTGELFF
DNA: TGTGCCAGCAGCGTACGGCCAACCGGGGAGCTGTTTTTT

size: -
V: TRBV10-2
D: -
J: TRBJ1-6
CDR3: CASSQFQDTPLHF
DNA: TGCGCCAGCTCACAGTTCCAGGACACACCCCTCCACTTT

size: -
V: TRBV3-1/TRBV3-2
D: -
J: TRBJ2-7
CDR3: CASSQDIVGVTLYEQYF
DNA: TGTGCCAGCAGCCAAGATATAGTTGGGGTCACCTTGTACGAGCAGTACTTC

size: -
V: TRBV30
D: -
J: TRBJ2-7
CDR3: CAWRDYHYEQYF
DNA: TGTGCCTGGAGAGACTATCACTACGAGCAGTACTTC

size: -
V: TRBV3-1/TRBV3-2
D: -
J: TRBJ2-2
CDR3: CASSLVETGELFF
DNA: TGTGCCAGCAGTCTTGTAGAAACCGGGGAGCTGTTTTTT

size: -
V: TRBV5-1
D: TRBD1
J: TRBJ2-5
CDR3: CASSLGVDRGQETQYF
DNA: TGCGCCAGCAGCTTGGGGGTCGACAGGGGGCAAGAGACCCAGTACTTC

size: -
V: TRBV5-8
D: TRBD1
J: TRBJ1-4
CDR3: CASSLGQGRTNEKLFF
DNA: TGTGCCAGCAGCCTGGGACAGGGCAGGACTAATGAAAAACTGTTTTTT

size: -
V: TRBV7-6
D: -
J: TRBJ1-1
CDR3: CASSLFGLGGINTEAFF
DNA: TGTGCCAGCAGCCTTTTCGGCCTAGGGGGAATAAACACTGAAGCTTTCTTT

size: -
V: TRBV4-2
D: TRBD2
J: TRBJ2-7
CDR3: CASSQEGTSGRRYEQYF
DNA: TGTGCCAGCAGCCAAGAGGGGACTAGCGGGAGGCGCTACGAGCAGTACTTC

size: -
V: TRBV6-5
D: -
J: TRBJ2-5
CDR3: CASTPVWAGETQYF
DNA: TGTGCCAGCACCCCCGTCTGGGCCGGAGAGACCCAGTACTTC

size: -
V: TRBV11-2
D: -
J: TRBJ2-1
CDR3: CASSLGLGASYNEQFF
DNA: TGTGCCAGCAGCTTAGGGCTAGGGGCCTCCTACAATGAGCAGTTCTTC

size: -
V: TRBV28
D: -
J: TRBJ1-5
CDR3: CASRNPTDFNQPQHF
DNA: TGTGCCAGCAGAAATCCGACGGATTTCAATCAGCCCCAGCATTTT

size: -
V: TRBV5-1
D: TRBD1
J: TRBJ1-2
CDR3: CASSSGQEVYGYTF
DNA: TGCGCCAGCAGCTCTGGACAGGAAGTCTATGGCTACACCTTC

size: -
V: TRBV19
D: -
J: TRBJ1-1
CDR3: CASSINKWVGPRTEAFF
DNA: TGTGCCAGTAGTATAAACAAGTGGGTAGGTCCGAGAACTGAAGCTTTCTTT

size: -
V: TRBV6-6
D: TRBD1
J: TRBJ1-4
CDR3: CASRQGQGDEKLFF
DNA: TGTGCCAGCAGGCAGGGACAGGGAGATGAAAAACTGTTTTTT